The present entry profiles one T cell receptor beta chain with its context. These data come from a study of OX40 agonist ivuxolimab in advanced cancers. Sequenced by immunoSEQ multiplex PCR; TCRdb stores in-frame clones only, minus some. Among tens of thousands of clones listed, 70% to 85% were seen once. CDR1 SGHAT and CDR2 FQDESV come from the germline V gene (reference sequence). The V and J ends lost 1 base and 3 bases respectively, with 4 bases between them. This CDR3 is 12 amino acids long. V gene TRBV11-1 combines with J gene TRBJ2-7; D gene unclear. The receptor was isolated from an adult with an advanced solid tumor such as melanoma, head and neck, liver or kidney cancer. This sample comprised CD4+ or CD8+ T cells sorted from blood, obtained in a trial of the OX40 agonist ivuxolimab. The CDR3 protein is CASSLDRYEQYF. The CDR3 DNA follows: TGTGCCAGCAGCTTAGATCGCTACGAGCAGTACTTC.